This T cell receptor (beta chain) was captured in a study of tumor-infiltrating lymphocytes in localized non-small cell lung cancer. Study summary: Patients included smokers and never-smokers with various histologies, some sampled after neoadjuvant chemotherapy. From each patient, both tumor and uninvolved lung, non-adjacent to tumor, were sampled. Whole-study results and caveats: Only some patients had TCR sequencing, depending on available tissue. IM1 and IM2 tumors showed no difference in T-cell fraction.

Sequencing was performed with immunoSEQ multiplex PCR; in TCRdb, only in-frame clones are kept and a portion is missing. The sample has 3,500 or so clones, about four fifths seen once. Of note for this clone: The antigen is not known.

The sequence was obtained from a human donor with non-small cell lung cancer. The sample was uninvolved lung tissue not adjacent to the tumor.

This chain's CDR3 is CASSLGAVNTEAFF. In DNA form, the CDR3 reads TGTGCCAGCAGCTTAGGGGCGGTGAACACTGAAGCTTTCTTT. The V call is TRBV7-9, the J call TRBJ1-1; D gene unclear. The germline V and J ends were trimmed by 1 base and 0 bases, with 6 bases remaining between them. The CDR3 is 14 amino acids. CDR1 and CDR2 from the germline V gene are SEHNR and FQNEAQ (reference sequence).